The next 6 T cell receptor beta chains were all read from a single sample in a study of blood T cells in healthy people across ages. A J-beta primer mix and a sample-barcoded 5' primer were used in a second PCR of roughly 6 to 11 cycles. TCRdb reprocessed the 5' RACE reads via MiXCR and lists one record per CDR3 protein. Among about 900,000 distinct CDR3 sequences, roughly 50% were seen once, and the ten largest hold 13%. The sample comprised blood. The receptor set was obtained from a man younger than 45 in good health.

This clonotype was seen repeatedly, ten times or more. The genes are TRBV20-1 and TRBJ1-5; 8 nucleotides agree with TRBD1. The germline V gene has CDR1 DFQATT and CDR2 SNEGSKA (reference sequence). The CDR3 length is 13 residues. Trimming at V came to 5 bases and at J to 2 bases, leaving 2 bases not matched to a gene. CDR3 DNA sequence: TGCAGTGCTTCGGGACAGGGCAATCAGCCCCAGCATTTT. Protein product: CSASGQGNQPQHF.

The chain recombines TRBV5-1 with TRBJ2-3, with D possibly being TRBD2 (5 bases). Germline V gene lookup returns CDR1 SGHRS and CDR2 YFSETQ. V was shortened by 4 bases and J by 0 bases, with 18 bases between the two germline ends. The CDR3 has 17 amino acids. The CDR3 DNA follows: TGCGCCAGCAGCCGATTGCTCCTAGCACTGAGCACAGATACGCAGTATTTT. Encoded protein: CASSRLLLALSTDTQYF. The full variable domain, with the rest looked up from reference TRBV5-1 and TRBJ2-3, is KAGVTQTPRYLIKTRGQQVTLSCSPISGHRSVSWYQQTPGQGLQFLFEYFSETQRNKGNFPGRFSGRQFSNSRSEMNVSTLELGDSALYLCASSRLLLALSTDTQYFGPGTRLTVL.

The gene calls are TRBV28 and TRBJ1-1; the match to TRBD1 covers 8 bases. V gave up 3 bases and J gave up 3 bases; unmatched junction bases: 9. The CDR3 is made up of 16 amino acids. Germline V gene data show CDR1 as MDHEN and CDR2 as SYDVKM. CDR3 protein: CASSLPSDREDTEAFF. As DNA, the CDR3 is TGTGCCAGCAGTTTGCCCTCGGACAGGGAGGACACTGAAGCTTTCTTT.

The V gene is TRBV6-2 or TRBV6-3, the J gene TRBJ2-4, with TRBD2 as a possible D gene (6 bases). Germline assignment: CDR1 MNHEY and CDR2 SVGEGT. V shed 3 bases and J shed 7 bases, with 16 bases lying between them. The length of the CDR3 is 15 residues. The CDR3 DNA reads TGTGCCAGCAGTTATTCAGGACTAACAGGCAACATTCAGTACTTC. Its protein product is CASSYSGLTGNIQYF.

This chain connects TRBV15 to TRBJ2-1, with 8 nucleotides matching TRBD2. The germline CDR1 and CDR2 sequences are LNHNV and YYDKDF (reference sequence). With 6 bases clipped from V and 7 bases from J, the junction kept 11 bases outside the gene matches. The CDR3 has 15 amino acids. CDR3 sequence (DNA): TGTGCCACCAGGGTCGGAGCGGGGGATCGGAATGAGCAGTTCTTC. It translates to CATRVGAGDRNEQFF.

This clonotype has just a few counts. The chain links TRBV20-1 to TRBJ2-3; 9 positions match TRBD2. CDR3 length: 16 amino acids. Germline trimming cut 2 bases from V and 2 bases from J; bases unmatched to any gene: 8. CDR1 and CDR2 from the germline V gene are DFQATT and SNEGSKA (reference sequence). DNA of the CDR3: TGCAGTGCTAGACCAATTAGCGGGGGCCACACAGATACGCAGTATTTT. It translates to CSARPISGGHTDTQYF.